These T cell receptor beta chains were read from a single sample in a study of blood T cell repertoires in COVID-19. The table came from immunoSEQ multiplex PCR; TCRdb's copy has only in-frame clones and leaves some out. The sample consists of about 42,000 clones, about 88% of them appearing once. Material: peripheral blood. The receptors were gathered from a man between 65 and 79 years old with active COVID-19. CDR3s include the opening cysteine and the closing phenylalanine or tryptophan. A D gene is named only where the DNA matches it firmly. Clone size is not always given. Where it is, it says once, few, many or a class for expanded clones.

NA	TRBV30	TRBD1	TRBJ1-6	CAWSVRTGQRPPLHF	TGTGCCTGGAGTGTAAGGACAGGCCAAAGGCCACCCCTCCACTTT
once	TRBV5-6	TRBD2	TRBJ2-7	CASSPGGAIPYEQYF	TGTGCCAGCAGCCCCGGGGGGGCGATTCCCTACGAGCAGTACTTC
NA	TRBV5-1	TRBD1	TRBJ2-5	CASSTDRGRRETQYF	TGCGCCAGCAGCACCGACAGGGGGCGCAGAGAGACCCAGTACTTC
NA	TRBV6-5	NA	TRBJ2-1	CASSYTGKQFF	TGTGCCAGCAGTTACACGGGAAAGCAGTTCTTC
few	TRBV20-1	NA	TRBJ2-7	CSASDLFGSSYEQYF	TGCAGTGCTAGTGACCTTTTCGGGAGCTCCTACGAGCAGTACTTC
NA	TRBV5-1	TRBD2	TRBJ2-5	CASSLAPSGNQETQYF	TGCGCCAGCAGCTTGGCGCCTAGCGGAAACCAAGAGACCCAGTACTTC
NA	TRBV25-1	TRBD1	TRBJ2-6	CAGVPGQGVTGANVLTF	TGTGCCGGGGTCCCGGGACAGGGAGTCACTGGGGCCAACGTCCTGACTTTC
once	TRBV7-8	NA	TRBJ1-2	CASSLAGLRANYGYTF	TGTGCCAGCAGCTTAGCCGGTCTCCGAGCTAACTATGGCTACACCTTC
NA	TRBV24-1	TRBD1	TRBJ2-1	CATSDRGGRTYNEQFF	TGTGCCACCAGTGACCGAGGGGGCCGCACCTACAATGAGCAGTTCTTC
NA	TRBV27	TRBD1	TRBJ2-7	CASRSGQGLSEQYF	TGTGCCAGCAGGTCGGGACAGGGGTTGAGTGAGCAGTACTTC
NA	TRBV5-1	TRBD2	TRBJ2-5	CASSPKRGGRETQYF	TGCGCCAGCAGCCCCAAGCGGGGGGGCCGGGAGACCCAGTACTTC
NA	TRBV19	TRBD1	TRBJ1-3	CASSLTRTGSGNTIYF	TGTGCCAGTAGTCTCACCCGGACAGGGAGCGGAAACACCATATATTTT
NA	TRBV18	TRBD1	TRBJ1-3	CASSLPDRAGNTIYF	TGTGCCAGCTCACTCCCCGACAGGGCCGGAAACACCATATATTTT
NA	TRBV5-6	TRBD2	TRBJ2-7	CASSLAIGGLWEQYF	TGTGCCAGCAGCTTGGCCATCGGGGGACTATGGGAGCAGTACTTC
NA	TRBV6-5	TRBD1	TRBJ2-7	CASRTQGMREQYF	TGTGCCAGCAGAACACAGGGGATGCGGGAGCAGTACTTC
NA	TRBV7-2	NA	TRBJ2-7	CASSSSRFEQYF	TGTGCCAGCAGCTCCTCTCGGTTCGAGCAGTACTTC
NA	TRBV12-3/TRBV12-4	NA	TRBJ1-1	CASSLSRLGEAFF	TGTGCCAGCAGTTTATCCCGGCTAGGTGAAGCTTTCTTT
NA	TRBV19	NA	TRBJ2-2	CASSKPTGELFF	TGTGCCAGTAGTAAGCCAACCGGGGAGCTGTTTTTT
NA	TRBV7-8	NA	TRBJ2-3	CASSLNPRRGPKGTDTQYF	TGTGCCAGCAGCTTAAACCCCCGGAGAGGCCCGAAAGGCACAGATACGCAGTATTTT
NA	TRBV5-8	TRBD1	TRBJ2-2	CASSRGQGVGTGELFF	TGTGCCAGCAGCCGCGGACAGGGGGTAGGCACCGGGGAGCTGTTTTTT
NA	TRBV19	NA	TRBJ2-1	CASSIDLDNEQFF	TGTGCCAGTAGTATAGATCTAGATAATGAGCAGTTCTTC
NA	TRBV3-1/TRBV3-2	NA	TRBJ1-3	CASSPLGVSGNTIYF	TGTGCCAGCAGCCCCCTGGGCGTCTCTGGAAACACCATATATTTT
NA	TRBV28	TRBD2	TRBJ2-4	CASGLAGGGAKNIQYF	TGTGCCAGTGGACTAGCGGGAGGGGGGGCCAAAAACATTCAGTACTTC
NA	TRBV18	TRBD2	TRBJ2-1	CASSPPDSGRGHEQFF	TGTGCCAGCTCACCACCGGATAGCGGGAGGGGGCATGAGCAGTTCTTC
NA	TRBV7-2	TRBD2	TRBJ2-3	CASSLGTSGSF	TGTGCCAGCAGCCTGGGGACTAGCGGGTCGTTT
NA	TRBV4-2	TRBD1	TRBJ2-1	CASSPQGARNEQFF	TGTGCCAGCAGCCCCCAGGGGGCTCGGAATGAGCAGTTCTTC
NA	TRBV4-2	TRBD2	TRBJ2-1	CASSQDGTSGSLNEQFF	TGTGCCAGCAGCCAAGACGGGACTAGCGGGAGTTTAAATGAGCAGTTCTTC
once	TRBV2	NA	TRBJ1-2	CASSRQLGGYTF	TGTGCCAGCAGTCGACAGCTAGGTGGCTACACCTTC
NA	TRBV27	NA	TRBJ2-4	CASSNSQGAKNIQYF	TGTGCCAGCAGTAACTCGCAGGGAGCCAAAAACATTCAGTACTTC
few	TRBV7-3	NA	TRBJ2-7	CASSLTAGTYEQYF	TGTGCCAGCAGCTTAACGGCAGGGACCTACGAGCAGTACTTC